The T cell receptor beta chain described here comes from a study of control samples from healthy donors and cancer patients. Libraries were prepared by immunoSEQ multiplex PCR; TCRdb keeps only in-frame clonotypes and omits some of them. The data show about 120,000 clones, approximately 88% seen once. With 1 base clipped from V and 2 bases from J, the junction kept 3 bases outside the gene matches. CDR1 is MGHDK, CDR2 SYGVNS, per germline. The CDR3 is made up of 15 amino acids. The gene calls are TRBV25-1 and TRBJ2-3; 7 bases agree with TRBD1. Sequenced material: blood. This clonotype originated in a man in his forties or fifties in good health. CDR3 DNA sequence: TGTGCCAGCAGTGAATCGGGGACAGCCACAGATACGCAGTATTTT. Translation gives CASSESGTATDTQYF.